The present T cell receptor (beta chain) was sequenced within a study of T cells in Graves' hyperthyroidism and ophthalmopathy. This clonotype was counted only a few times. TCR beta CDR3 regions were amplified from RNA. Carried out on the TCR CDR3, a first-round RT-PCR used the HTBI primer set. TCRdb re-called the multiplex PCR reads through MiXCR, storing one row per CDR3 protein. The profile shows about 290,000 distinct CDR3 sequences, roughly an eighth of them singletons. CDR1 and CDR2 from the germline V gene are LNHNV and YYDKDF (reference sequence). The CDR3 contains 14 residues. Trimming shortened V by 3 bases and J by 0 bases, and 7 bases separated the two germline ends.

The sample comprised blood. The origin of this receptor is a middle-aged woman with Graves' hyperthyroidism. The chain employs TRBV15 and TRBJ2-3; D unclear. CDR3 sequence: CATSSRSSTDTQYF. The CDR3 DNA sequence: TGTGCCACCAGCAGTAGATCCAGCACAGATACGCAGTATTTT.